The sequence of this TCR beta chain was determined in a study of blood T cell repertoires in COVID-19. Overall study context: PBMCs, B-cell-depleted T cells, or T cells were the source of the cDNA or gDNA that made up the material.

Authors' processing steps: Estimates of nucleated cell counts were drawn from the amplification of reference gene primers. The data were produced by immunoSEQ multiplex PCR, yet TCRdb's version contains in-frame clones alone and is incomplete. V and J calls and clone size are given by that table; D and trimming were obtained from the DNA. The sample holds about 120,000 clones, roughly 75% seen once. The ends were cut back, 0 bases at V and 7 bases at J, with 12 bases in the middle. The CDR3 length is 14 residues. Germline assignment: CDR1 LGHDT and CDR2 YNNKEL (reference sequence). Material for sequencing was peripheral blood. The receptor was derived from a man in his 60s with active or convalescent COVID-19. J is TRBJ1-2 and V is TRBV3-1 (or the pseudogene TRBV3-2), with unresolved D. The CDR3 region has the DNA TGTGCCAGCAGCCAAGATCCCGGGATTGGTGGCTACACCTTC. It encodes CASSQDPGIGGYTF.